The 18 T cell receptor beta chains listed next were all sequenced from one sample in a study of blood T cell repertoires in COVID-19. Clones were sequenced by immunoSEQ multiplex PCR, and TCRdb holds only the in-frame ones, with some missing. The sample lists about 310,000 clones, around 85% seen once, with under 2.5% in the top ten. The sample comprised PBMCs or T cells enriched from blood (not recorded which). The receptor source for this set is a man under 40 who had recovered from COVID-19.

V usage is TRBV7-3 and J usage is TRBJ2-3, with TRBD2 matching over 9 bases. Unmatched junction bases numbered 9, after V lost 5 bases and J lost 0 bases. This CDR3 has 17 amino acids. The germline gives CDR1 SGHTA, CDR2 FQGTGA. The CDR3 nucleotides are TGTGCCAGCAGCAACCGTAGTGGACTAGCGAGCACAGATACGCAGTATTTT. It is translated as CASSNRSGLASTDTQYF.

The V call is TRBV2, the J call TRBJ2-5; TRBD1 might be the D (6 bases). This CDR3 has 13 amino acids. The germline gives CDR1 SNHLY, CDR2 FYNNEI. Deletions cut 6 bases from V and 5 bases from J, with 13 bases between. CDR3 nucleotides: TGTGCCAGCAGGCGAACAGGGTGGGAGACCCAGTACTTC. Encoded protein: CASRRTGWETQYF.

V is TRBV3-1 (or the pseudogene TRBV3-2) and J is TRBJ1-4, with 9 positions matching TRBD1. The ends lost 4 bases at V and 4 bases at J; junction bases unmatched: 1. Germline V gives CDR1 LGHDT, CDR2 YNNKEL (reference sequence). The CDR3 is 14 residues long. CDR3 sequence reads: CASSPGQGNEKLFF. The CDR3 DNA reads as TGTGCCAGCAGCCCGGGACAGGGTAATGAAAAACTGTTTTTT.

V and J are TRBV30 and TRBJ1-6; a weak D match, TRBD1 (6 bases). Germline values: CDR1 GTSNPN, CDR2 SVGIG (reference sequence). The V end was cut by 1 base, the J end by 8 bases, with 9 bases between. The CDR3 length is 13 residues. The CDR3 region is CAWSDRVYSPLHF. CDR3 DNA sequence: TGTGCCTGGAGTGACAGGGTTTATTCACCCCTCCACTTT.

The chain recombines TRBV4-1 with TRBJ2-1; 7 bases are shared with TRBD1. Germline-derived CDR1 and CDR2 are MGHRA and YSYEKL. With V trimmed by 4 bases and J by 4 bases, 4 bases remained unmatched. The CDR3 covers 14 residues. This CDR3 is CASSPLQGYNEQFF. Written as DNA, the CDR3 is TGCGCCAGCAGCCCTCTACAGGGGTACAATGAGCAGTTCTTC.

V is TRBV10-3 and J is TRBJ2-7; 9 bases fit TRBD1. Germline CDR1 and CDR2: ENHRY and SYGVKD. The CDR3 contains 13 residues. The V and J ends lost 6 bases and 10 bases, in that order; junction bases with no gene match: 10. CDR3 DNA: TGTGCCATCAGAAAGGGACAGGGAACCGATCAGTACTTC. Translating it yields CAIRKGQGTDQYF.

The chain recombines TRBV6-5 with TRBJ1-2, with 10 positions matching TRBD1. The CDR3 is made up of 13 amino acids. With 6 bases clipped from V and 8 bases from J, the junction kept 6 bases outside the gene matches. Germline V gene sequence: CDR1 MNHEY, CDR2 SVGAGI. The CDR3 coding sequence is TGTGCCAGCAGGGTGGACAGGGGGGCGGGCTACACCTTC. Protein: CASRVDRGAGYTF.

The CDR3 nucleotides read TGTGCCAGTAGTTACGGACACGGGAATGAAAAACTGTTTTTT. It specifies CASSYGHGNEKLFF. The V call is TRBV19, the J call TRBJ1-4, with D possibly being TRBD1 (5 bases). V lost 5 bases and J 5 bases, leaving 12 bases between the germline ends. The CDR3 is 14 residues long. Germline V gene data show CDR1 as LNHDA and CDR2 as SQIVND (reference sequence).

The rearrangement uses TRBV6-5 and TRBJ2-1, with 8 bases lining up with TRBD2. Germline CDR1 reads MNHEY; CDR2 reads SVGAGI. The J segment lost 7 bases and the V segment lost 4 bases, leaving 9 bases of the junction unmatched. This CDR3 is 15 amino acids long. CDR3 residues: CASSSPLTSGNEQFF. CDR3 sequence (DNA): TGTGCCAGCAGTTCCCCACTTACTAGCGGTAATGAGCAGTTCTTC.

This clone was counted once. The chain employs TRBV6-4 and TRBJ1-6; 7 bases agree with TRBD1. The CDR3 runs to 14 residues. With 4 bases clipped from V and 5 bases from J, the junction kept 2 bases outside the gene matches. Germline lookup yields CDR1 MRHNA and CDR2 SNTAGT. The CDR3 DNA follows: TGTGCCAGCAGTGTAGGGACAGATAATTCACCCCTCCACTTT. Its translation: CASSVGTDNSPLHF.

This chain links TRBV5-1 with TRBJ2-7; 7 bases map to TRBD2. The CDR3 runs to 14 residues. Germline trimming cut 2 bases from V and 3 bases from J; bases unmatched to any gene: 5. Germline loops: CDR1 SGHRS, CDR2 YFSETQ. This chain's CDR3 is CASSFVGGFYEQYF. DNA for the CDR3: TGCGCCAGCAGCTTTGTCGGGGGGTTCTACGAGCAGTACTTC.

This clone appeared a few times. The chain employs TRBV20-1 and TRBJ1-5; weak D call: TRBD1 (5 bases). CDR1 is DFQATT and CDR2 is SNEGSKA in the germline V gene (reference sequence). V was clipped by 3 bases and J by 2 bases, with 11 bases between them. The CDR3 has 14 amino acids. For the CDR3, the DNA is TGCAGTGCTAGTACAGGAGTAGGCAATCAGCCCCAGCATTTT. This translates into CSASTGVGNQPQHF.

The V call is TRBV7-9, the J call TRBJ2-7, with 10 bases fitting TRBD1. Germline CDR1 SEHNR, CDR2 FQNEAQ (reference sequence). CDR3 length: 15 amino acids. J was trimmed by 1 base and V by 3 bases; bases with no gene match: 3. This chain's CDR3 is CASSLWTGGSYEQYF. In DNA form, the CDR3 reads TGTGCCAGCAGCTTGTGGACAGGGGGATCCTACGAGCAGTACTTC.

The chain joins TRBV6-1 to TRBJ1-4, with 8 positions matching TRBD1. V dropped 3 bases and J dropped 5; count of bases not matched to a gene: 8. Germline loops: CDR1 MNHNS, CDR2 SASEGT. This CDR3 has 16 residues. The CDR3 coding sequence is TGTGCCAGCAGTGATCCCGGGACAGGACGGAATGAAAAACTGTTTTTT. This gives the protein CASSDPGTGRNEKLFF.

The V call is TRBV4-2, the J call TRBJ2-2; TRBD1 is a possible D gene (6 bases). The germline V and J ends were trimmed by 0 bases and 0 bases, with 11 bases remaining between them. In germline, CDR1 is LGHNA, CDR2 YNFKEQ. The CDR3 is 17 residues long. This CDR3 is CASSQDLDSSNTGELFF. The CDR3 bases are TGTGCCAGCAGCCAAGATTTGGACAGCTCGAACACCGGGGAGCTGTTTTTT.

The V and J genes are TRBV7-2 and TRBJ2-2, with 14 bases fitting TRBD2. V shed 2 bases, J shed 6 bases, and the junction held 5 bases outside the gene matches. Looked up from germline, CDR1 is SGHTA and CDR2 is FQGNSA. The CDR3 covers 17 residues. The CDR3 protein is CASSLRLAGGPAGELFF. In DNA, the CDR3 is TGTGCCAGCAGCTTAAGACTAGCGGGGGGGCCGGCCGGGGAGCTGTTTTTT.

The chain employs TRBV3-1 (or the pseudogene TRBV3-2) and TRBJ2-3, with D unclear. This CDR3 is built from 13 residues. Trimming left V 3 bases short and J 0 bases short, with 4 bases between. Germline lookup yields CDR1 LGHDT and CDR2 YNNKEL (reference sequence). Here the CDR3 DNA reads TGTGCCAGCAGCCACCTTAGCACAGATACGCAGTATTTT. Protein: CASSHLSTDTQYF.

The CDR3 loop is CASSLVPDRDGYTF. CDR3 sequence (DNA): TGTGCCAGCAGCTTAGTTCCGGACAGAGATGGCTACACCTTC. The chain couples TRBV7-6 to TRBJ1-2; weak D call: TRBD1 (6 bases). Trimming shortened V by 1 base and J by 6 bases, and 12 bases separated the two germline ends. CDR3 length equals 14 residues. Looked up from germline, CDR1 is SGHVS and CDR2 is FNYEAQ.